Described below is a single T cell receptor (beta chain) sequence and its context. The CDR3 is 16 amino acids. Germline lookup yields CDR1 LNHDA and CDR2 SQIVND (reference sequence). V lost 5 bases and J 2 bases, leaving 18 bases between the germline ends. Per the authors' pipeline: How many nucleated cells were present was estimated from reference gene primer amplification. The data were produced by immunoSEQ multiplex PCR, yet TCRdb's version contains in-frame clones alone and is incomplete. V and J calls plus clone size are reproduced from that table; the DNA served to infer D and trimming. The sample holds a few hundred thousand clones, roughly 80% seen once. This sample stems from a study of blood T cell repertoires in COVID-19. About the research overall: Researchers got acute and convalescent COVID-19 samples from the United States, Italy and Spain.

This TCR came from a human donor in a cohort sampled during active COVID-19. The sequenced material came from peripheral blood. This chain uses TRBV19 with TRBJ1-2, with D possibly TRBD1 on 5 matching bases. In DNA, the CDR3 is TGTGCCAGTAGTTTGGGCCGGGACTCATCAAACTATGGCTACACCTTC. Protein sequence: CASSLGRDSSNYGYTF.